This T cell receptor (beta chain) was sequenced for a study of CD8+CD57+ T cells in acquired aplastic anemia. Background on the study: The average for DNA from sorted CD4+ and CD8+ cells was roughly 3 ug.

On this clonotype itself: As yet, its antigen is unknown.

Genomic DNA constituted the template upon which TCR beta VDJ and CDR3 profiling was performed. TCRdb itself ran the reads through MiXCR, one entry per CDR3 protein. Of fewer than 300,000 distinct CDR3 sequences detected, around 82% appear once; the ten largest clones hold roughly two fifths. Findings of the study overall: Comparison of patients with controls identified 25 to 30 shared CD8+ CDR3 sequences. Patients were compared with controls for CD8+ Simpson's diversity, and no significant difference emerged.

CD8+CD57+ cell expansion had been shown by flow cytometry in patients chosen for sequencing. Patients had received no therapy at the time of blood sampling. This TCR was recovered from a human donor with aplastic anemia. Sequencing was performed on sorted CD4+, CD8+, or CD8+CD57+ T cells (not recorded which) from PBMCs.

This chain's CDR3 is CASSLRGGQRAPLYEQYV. CDR3 DNA sequence: TGTGCCAGCAGCTTGCGCGGGGGACAGCGAGCCCCCCTCTACGAGCAGTACGTC. The rearrangement uses TRBV7-9 and TRBJ2-7, with D perhaps assigned TRBD1 or TRBD2 (7 bases each). CDR3 length: 18 amino acids. V was trimmed by 3 bases and J by 3 bases, leaving 24 bases between them. Germline V gene lookup returns CDR1 SEHNR and CDR2 FQNEAQ (reference sequence).